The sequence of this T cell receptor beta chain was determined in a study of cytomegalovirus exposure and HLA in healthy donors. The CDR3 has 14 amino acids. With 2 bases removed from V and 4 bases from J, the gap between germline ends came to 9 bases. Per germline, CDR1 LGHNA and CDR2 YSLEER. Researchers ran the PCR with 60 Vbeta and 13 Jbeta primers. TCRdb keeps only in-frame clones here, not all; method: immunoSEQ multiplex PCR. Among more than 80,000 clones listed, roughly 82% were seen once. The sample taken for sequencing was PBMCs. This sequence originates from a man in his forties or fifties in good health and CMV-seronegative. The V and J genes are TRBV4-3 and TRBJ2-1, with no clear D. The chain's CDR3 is CASSQRGLYNEQFF. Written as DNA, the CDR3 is TGCGCCAGCAGCCAACGAGGATTATACAATGAGCAGTTCTTC.